What follows is one TCR beta chain and its context. Germline CDR1 LGHDT, CDR2 YNNKEL (reference sequence). This CDR3 is 14 amino acids long. V was shortened by 4 bases and J by 2 bases, with 11 bases between the two germline ends. This sample is drawn from a study of control samples from healthy donors and cancer patients. Libraries were prepared by immunoSEQ multiplex PCR; TCRdb keeps only in-frame clonotypes and omits some of them. The table has around 80,000 clones, approximately 89% seen once. This sequence was found in a man aged 50 to 60 in good health. The material sequenced was blood. The genes are TRBV3-1 (or the pseudogene TRBV3-2) and TRBJ1-1; D unresolved. The CDR3 DNA is TGTGCCAGCAGCCGAAGGACGGTAAACACTGAAGCTTTCTTT. It translates to CASSRRTVNTEAFF.